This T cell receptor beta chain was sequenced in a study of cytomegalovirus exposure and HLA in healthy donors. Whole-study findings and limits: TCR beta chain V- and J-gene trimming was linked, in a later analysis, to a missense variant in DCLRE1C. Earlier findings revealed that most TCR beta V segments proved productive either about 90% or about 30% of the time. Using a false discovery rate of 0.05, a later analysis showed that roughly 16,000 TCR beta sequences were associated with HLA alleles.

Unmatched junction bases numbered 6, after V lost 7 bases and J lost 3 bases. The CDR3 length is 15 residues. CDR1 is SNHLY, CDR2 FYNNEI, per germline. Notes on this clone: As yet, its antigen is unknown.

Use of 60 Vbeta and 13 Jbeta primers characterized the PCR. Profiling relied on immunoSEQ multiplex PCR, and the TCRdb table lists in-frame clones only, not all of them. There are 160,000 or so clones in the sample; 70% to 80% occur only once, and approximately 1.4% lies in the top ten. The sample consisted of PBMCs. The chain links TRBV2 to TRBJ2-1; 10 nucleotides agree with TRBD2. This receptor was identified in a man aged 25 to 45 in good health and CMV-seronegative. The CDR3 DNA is TGTGCCAGCACCACCGGGACTAGCGTCTACAATGAGCAGTTCTTC. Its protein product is CASTTGTSVYNEQFF.